The T cell receptor (beta chain) under discussion was sequenced for a study of PD-1 blockade in classical Hodgkin lymphoma. Study as a whole: Once every 2 weeks, patients received intravenous nivolumab at 3 mg/kg.

All patients experienced relapse after autologous stem cell transplantation, and brentuximab vedotin exposure was variable. A note on this clone: What it binds is not known.

TCRdb keeps only in-frame clones here, not all; method: immunoSEQ multiplex PCR. Of about 97,000 clones in the sample, 80% to 85% were seen once. Broader study findings: A significant rise in TCR diversity by C4D1 was seen for CD4+ but not CD8+ cells.

Trimming cost V 4 bases and J 0 bases, with 15 bases left between them. Germline CDR1 and CDR2: SGHNT and YYREEE (reference sequence). This CDR3 is 16 amino acids long. The chain joins TRBV5-4 to TRBJ2-3; D not resolved. This TCR derives from a human donor with classical Hodgkin lymphoma. Specimen: peripheral blood mononuclear cells (PBMCs), collected at baseline. CDR3 bases: TGTGCCAGCAGCCCAGTGACGGTATCTAGCACAGATACGCAGTATTTT. It is translated as CASSPVTVSSTDTQYF.